This T cell receptor (beta chain) stems from a study of Graves' ophthalmopathy and Graves' hyperthyroidism. Amplified TCR beta CDR3 regions were obtained using RNA transcripts as template. HTBI-primed RT-PCR formed the first round, and a multiplex PCR formed the second. TCRdb used MiXCR to reprocess the multiplex PCR reads, holding one entry per CDR3 protein. Of 500,000 to 600,000 distinct CDR3 sequences listed, less than 40% are singletons. This clonotype has just one count. The germline gives CDR1 ENHRY, CDR2 SYGVKD. This CDR3 is 14 amino acids long. Trimming pared 10 bases from V and 8 bases from J, leaving 20 bases between.

The clonotype comes from an adult man with Graves' hyperthyroidism. This rearrangement joins TRBV10-3 to TRBJ1-4; D might be TRBD1 (5 bases). Sequenced material: peripheral blood or thyroid tissue (not recorded which). The DNA of the CDR3 is TGTGCCAGCAGGGCGAGGGGAGATCGAGAAAAACTGTTTTTT. This sequence encodes CASRARGDREKLFF.